The T cell receptor beta chain described here comes from a study of blood T cell repertoires in COVID-19. On the study more broadly: Acute and convalescent COVID-19 samples came from the United States, Italy and Spain. The analysed material was cDNA or gDNA that came from T cells, B-cell-depleted T cells, or PBMCs.

This CDR3 spans 15 amino acids. Germline CDR1 MNHEY, CDR2 SMNVEV (reference sequence). With V trimmed by 5 bases and J by 5 bases, 8 bases remained unmatched. In the original analysis: By means of reference gene primer amplification, nucleated cell counts were estimated. The repertoire was sequenced with immunoSEQ multiplex PCR; TCRdb's copy has only in-frame clones and lacks some. The DNA gave D and trimming, while V, J and clone size come from that table. Here the sample spans around 140,000 clones, 88% being singletons. The chain employs TRBV27 and TRBJ2-2, with 7 bases identical to TRBD1. The sequenced sample consisted of peripheral blood. The sequence derives from a human donor with COVID-19, enrolled during active disease. The donor label of this sample is uncertain. The CDR3 coding sequence is TGTGCCAGCAGTCCATCGACAGGGATGACCGGGGAGCTGTTTTTT. This gives the protein CASSPSTGMTGELFF.